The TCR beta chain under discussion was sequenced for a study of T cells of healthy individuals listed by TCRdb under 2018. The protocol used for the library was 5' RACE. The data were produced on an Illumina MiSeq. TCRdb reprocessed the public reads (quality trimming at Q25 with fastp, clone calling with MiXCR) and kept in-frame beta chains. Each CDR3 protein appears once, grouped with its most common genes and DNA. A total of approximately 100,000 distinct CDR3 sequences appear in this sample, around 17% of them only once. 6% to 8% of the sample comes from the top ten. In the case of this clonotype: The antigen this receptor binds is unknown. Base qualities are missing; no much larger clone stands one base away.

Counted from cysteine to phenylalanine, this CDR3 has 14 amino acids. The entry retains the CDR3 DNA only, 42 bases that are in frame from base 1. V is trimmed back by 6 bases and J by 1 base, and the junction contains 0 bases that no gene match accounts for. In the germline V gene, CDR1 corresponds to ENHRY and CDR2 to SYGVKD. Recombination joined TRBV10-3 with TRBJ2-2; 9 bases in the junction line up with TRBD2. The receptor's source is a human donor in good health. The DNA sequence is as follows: TGTGCCATCAGGACTAGCGGGAACACCGGGGAGCTGTTTTTT. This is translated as CAIRTSGNTGELFF.